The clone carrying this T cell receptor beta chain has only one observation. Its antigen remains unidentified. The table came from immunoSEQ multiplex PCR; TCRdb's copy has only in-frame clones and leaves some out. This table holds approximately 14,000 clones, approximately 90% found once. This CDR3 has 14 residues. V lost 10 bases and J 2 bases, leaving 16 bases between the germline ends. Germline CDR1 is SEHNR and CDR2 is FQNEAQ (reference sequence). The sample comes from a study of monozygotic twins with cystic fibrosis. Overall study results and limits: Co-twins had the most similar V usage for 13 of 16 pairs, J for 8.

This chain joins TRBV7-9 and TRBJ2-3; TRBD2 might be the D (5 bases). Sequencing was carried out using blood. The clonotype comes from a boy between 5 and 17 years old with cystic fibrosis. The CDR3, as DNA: TGTGCCATCACCCCCGGTCGGGACACAGATACGCAGTATTTT. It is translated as CAITPGRDTDTQYF.